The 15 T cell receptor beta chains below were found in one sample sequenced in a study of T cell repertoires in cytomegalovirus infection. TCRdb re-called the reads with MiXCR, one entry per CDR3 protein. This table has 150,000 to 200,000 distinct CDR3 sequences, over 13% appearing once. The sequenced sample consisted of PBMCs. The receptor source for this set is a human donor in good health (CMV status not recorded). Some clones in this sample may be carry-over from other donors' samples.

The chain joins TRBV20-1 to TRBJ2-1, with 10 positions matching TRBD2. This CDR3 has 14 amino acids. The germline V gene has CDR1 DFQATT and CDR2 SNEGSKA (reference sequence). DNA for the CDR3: TGCAGCGCTCAGTGGACTAGCGGCGTCGATGAGCAGTTCTTC. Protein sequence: CSAQWTSGVDEQFF.

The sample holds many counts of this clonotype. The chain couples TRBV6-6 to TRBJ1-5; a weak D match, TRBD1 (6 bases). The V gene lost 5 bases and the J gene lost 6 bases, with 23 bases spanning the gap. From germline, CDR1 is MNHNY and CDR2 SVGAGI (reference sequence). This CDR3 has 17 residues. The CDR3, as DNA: TGTGCCAGCAGTATTTTACGGGACCCCCTGGGGGCTCAGCCCCAGCATTTT. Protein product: CASSILRDPLGAQPQHF.

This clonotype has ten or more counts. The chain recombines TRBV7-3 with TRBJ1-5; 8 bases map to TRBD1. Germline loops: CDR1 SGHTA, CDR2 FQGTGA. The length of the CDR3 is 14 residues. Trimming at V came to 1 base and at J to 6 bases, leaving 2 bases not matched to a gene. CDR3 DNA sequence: TGTGCCAGCAGCTTAAGACAGGGGAGTCAGCCCCAGCATTTT. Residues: CASSLRQGSQPQHF.

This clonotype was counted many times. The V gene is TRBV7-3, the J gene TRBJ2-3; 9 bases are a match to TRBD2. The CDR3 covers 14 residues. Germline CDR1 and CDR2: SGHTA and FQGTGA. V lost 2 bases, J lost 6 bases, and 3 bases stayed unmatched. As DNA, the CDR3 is TGTGCCAGCAGCTTAGCGGGGGGGCTGGATACGCAGTATTTT. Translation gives CASSLAGGLDTQYF.

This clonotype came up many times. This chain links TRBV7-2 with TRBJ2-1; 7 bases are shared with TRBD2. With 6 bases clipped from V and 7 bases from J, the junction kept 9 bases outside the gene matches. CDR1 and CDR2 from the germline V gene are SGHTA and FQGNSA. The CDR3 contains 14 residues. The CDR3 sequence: CASSSSGDSNEQFF. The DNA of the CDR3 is TGTGCCAGCAGTTCCAGCGGGGACTCTAATGAGCAGTTCTTC.

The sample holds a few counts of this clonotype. The CDR3 sequence: CASSVTGVIGGYTF. CDR3 DNA: TGTGCCAGCAGCGTTACAGGCGTGATTGGCGGCTACACCTTC. This chain uses TRBV7-2 with TRBJ1-2; weak D call: TRBD1 (5 bases). Trimming shortened V by 5 bases and J by 8 bases, and 18 bases separated the two germline ends. CDR1 SGHTA and CDR2 FQGNSA come from the germline V gene. The CDR3 extends over 14 amino acids.

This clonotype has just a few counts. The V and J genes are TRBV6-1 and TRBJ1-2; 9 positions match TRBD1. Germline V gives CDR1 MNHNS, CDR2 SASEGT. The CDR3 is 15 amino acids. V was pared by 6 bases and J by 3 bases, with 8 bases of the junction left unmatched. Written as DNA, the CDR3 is TGTGCCAGCAGCCCTCAACAGGGGGCATACTATGGCTACACCTTC. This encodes CASSPQQGAYYGYTF.

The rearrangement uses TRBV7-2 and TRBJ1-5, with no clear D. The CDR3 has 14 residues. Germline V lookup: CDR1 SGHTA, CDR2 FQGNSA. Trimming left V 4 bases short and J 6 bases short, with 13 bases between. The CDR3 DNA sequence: TGTGCCAGCAGCTCCACGGGAGGCACTCAGCCCCAGCATTTT. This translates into CASSSTGGTQPQHF.

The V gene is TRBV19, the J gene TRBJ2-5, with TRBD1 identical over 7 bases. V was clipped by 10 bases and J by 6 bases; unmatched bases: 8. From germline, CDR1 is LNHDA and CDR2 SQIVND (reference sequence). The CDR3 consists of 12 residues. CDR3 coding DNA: TGTGCCACTACCGACAGGGAACAGACCCAGTACTTC. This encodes CATTDREQTQYF. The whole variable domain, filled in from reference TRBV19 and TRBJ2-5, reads DGGITQSPKYLFRKEGQNVTLSCEQNLNHDAMYWYRQDPGQGLRLIYYSQIVNDFQKGDIAEGYSVSREKKESFPLTVTSAQKNPTAFYLCATTDREQTQYFGPGTRLLVL.

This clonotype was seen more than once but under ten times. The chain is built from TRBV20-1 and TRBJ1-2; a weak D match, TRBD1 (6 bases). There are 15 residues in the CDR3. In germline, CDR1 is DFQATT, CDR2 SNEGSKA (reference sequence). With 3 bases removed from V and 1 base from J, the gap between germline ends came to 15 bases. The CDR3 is CSASAGGTVNYGYTF. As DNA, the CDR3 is TGCAGTGCTAGTGCCGGGGGCACGGTTAACTATGGCTACACCTTC.

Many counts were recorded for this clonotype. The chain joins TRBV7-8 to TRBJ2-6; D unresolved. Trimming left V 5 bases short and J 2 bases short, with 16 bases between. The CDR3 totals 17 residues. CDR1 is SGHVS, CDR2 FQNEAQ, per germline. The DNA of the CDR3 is TGTGCCAGCAGCCCCAGTCCACTCGGGCCTGGGGCCAACGTCCTGACTTTC. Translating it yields CASSPSPLGPGANVLTF.

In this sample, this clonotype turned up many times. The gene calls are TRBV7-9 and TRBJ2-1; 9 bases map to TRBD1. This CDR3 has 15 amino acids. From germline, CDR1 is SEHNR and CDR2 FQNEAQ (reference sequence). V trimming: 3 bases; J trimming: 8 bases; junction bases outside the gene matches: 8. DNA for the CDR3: TGTGCCAGCAGCTTCCGGGACAGGGCTTTTGATGAGCAGTTCTTC. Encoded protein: CASSFRDRAFDEQFF. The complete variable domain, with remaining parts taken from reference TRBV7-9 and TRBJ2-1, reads DTGVSQNPRHKITKRGQNVTFRCDPISEHNRLYWYRQTLGQGPEFLTYFQNEAQLEKSRLLSDRFSAERPKGSFSTLEIQRTEQGDSAMYLCASSFRDRAFDEQFFGPGTRLTVL.

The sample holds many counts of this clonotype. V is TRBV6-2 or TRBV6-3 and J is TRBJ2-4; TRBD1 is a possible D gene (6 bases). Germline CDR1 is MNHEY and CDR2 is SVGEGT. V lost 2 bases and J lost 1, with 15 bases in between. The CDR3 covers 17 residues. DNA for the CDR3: TGTGCCAGCAGTTACCTTCACAGGCAGGGGGCCAAAAACATTCAGTACTTC. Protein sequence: CASSYLHRQGAKNIQYF.

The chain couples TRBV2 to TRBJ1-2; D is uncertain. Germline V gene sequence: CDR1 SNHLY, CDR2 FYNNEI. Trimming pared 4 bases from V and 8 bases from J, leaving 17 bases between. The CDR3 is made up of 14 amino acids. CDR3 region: CASSAPPSNSGYTF. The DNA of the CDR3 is TGTGCCAGCAGTGCCCCACCTTCCAACAGCGGCTACACCTTC.

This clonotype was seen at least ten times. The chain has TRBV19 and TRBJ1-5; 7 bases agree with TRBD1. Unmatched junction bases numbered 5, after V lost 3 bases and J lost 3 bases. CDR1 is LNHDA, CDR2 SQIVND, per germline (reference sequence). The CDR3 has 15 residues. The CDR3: CASSMTGRANQPQHF. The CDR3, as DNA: TGTGCCAGTAGTATGACAGGGAGGGCCAATCAGCCCCAGCATTTT. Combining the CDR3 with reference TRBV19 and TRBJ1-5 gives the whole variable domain DGGITQSPKYLFRKEGQNVTLSCEQNLNHDAMYWYRQDPGQGLRLIYYSQIVNDFQKGDIAEGYSVSREKKESFPLTVTSAQKNPTAFYLCASSMTGRANQPQHFGDGTRLSIL.